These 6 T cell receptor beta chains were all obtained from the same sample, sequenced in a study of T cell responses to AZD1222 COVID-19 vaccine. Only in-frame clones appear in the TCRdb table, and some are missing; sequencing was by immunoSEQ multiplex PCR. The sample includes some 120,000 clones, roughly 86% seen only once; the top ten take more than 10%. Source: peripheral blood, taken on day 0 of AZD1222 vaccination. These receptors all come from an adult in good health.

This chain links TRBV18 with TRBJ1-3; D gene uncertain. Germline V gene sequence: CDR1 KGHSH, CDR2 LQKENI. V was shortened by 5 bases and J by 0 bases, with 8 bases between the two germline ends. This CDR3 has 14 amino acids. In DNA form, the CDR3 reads TGTGCCAGCTCAGTCAGCAGCTCTGGAAACACCATATATTTT. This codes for CASSVSSSGNTIYF.

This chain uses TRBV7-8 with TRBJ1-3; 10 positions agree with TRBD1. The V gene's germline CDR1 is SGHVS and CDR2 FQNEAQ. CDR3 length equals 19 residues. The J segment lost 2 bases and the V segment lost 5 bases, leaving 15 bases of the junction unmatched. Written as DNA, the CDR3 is TGTGCCAGCAGCCTAAGGGACAGGGGTCTACTCGCGGCTGGAAACACCATATATTTT. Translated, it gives CASSLRDRGLLAAGNTIYF.

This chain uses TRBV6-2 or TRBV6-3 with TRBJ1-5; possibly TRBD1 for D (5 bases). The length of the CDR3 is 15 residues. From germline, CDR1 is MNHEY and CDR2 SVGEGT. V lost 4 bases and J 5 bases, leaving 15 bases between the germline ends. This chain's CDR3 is CASSLGRLRDQPQHF. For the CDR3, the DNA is TGTGCCAGCAGTTTGGGACGGCTTAGGGATCAGCCCCAGCATTTT.

The DNA of the CDR3 is TGTGCCAGCAGCTTGGGTTGGAATCGGGAGCTGTTTTTT. Protein: CASSLGWNRELFF. The rearrangement uses TRBV5-8 and TRBJ2-2, with unresolved D. V dropped 0 bases and J dropped 9 bases, with 9 bases sitting between them. Germline CDR1 reads SGHTS; CDR2 reads YDEGEE. This CDR3 has 13 residues.

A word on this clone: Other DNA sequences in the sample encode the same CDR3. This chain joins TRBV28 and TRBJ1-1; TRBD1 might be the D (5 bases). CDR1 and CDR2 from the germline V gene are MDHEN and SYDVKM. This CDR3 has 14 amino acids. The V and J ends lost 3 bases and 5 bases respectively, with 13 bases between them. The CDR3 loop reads CASSLAGGRTEAFF. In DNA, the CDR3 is TGTGCCAGCAGTTTGGCGGGGGGTAGGACTGAAGCTTTCTTT.

The CDR3 spells CASGTSGGPPNEQYF. The DNA of the CDR3 is TGTGCCAGCGGGACTAGCGGGGGTCCACCCAACGAGCAGTACTTC. The genes are TRBV19 and TRBJ2-7; 14 nucleotides align to TRBD2. V gave up 9 bases and J gave up 5 bases; unmatched junction bases: 9. CDR3 length: 15 amino acids. Looked up from germline, CDR1 is LNHDA and CDR2 is SQIVND (reference sequence).